This T cell receptor (beta chain) was recovered during a study of T cells in localized non-small cell lung cancer. Whole-study results and caveats: Because sequencing included only one region (of the tumor), heterogeneity remains possible.

Notes on this clone: The antigen is not known.

The CDR3 is 15 residues long. V dropped 1 base and J dropped 0 bases, with 7 bases sitting between them. The germline V gene has CDR1 SGHAT and CDR2 FQNNGV. Assay used: immunoSEQ multiplex PCR; TCRdb lists only in-frame clones, some missing. The sample records about 52,000 clones, around 84% being singletons. Sequencing was performed on PBMCs, taken before any cancer treatment. The chain is built from TRBV11-2 and TRBJ1-3, with D unclear. The receptor comes from a female donor with stage II lung adenocarcinoma. CDR3 nucleotides: TGTGCCAGCAGCTTAGTGTGGGGCTCTGGAAACACCATATATTTT. Translated: CASSLVWGSGNTIYF.